This T cell receptor beta chain emerged from a study of T-cell reconstitution after alpha-beta-depleted transplantation in children. This clonotype has more than one count but fewer than ten. Unique molecular identifiers were used in preparing the TCRbeta library. TCRdb re-called the PCR reads with MiXCR, one entry per CDR3 protein. The sample lists around 580,000 distinct CDR3 sequences, roughly 23% occurring once. This material consisted of PBMCs, mostly from graft donor cells, taken 360 days after TCRalphabeta/CD19-depleted stem cell transplant. This TCR was recovered from a boy under three years old who had a stem cell transplant for acute myeloid leukemia, so the T cells may come from the graft donor.

For the CDR3, the DNA is TGTGCCAGCAGCTTGACCTTGGCACCGTACGAGCAGTACTTC. It specifies CASSLTLAPYEQYF. This chain connects TRBV11-3 to TRBJ2-7; no clear D gene. V dropped 3 bases and J dropped 4 bases, with 13 bases sitting between them. Germline V gene lookup returns CDR1 SGHNT and CDR2 YENEEA. The CDR3 consists of 14 residues.